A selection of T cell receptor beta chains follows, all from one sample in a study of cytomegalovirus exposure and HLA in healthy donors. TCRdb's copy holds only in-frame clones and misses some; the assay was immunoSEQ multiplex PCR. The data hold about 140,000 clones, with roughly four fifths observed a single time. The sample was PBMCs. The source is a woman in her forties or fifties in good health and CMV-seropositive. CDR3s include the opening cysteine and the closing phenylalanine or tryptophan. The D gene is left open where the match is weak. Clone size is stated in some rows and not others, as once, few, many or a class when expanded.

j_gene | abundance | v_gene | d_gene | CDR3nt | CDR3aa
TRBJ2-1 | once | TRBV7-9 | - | TGTGCCAGCACCCGACGCGGCGGCTACAATGAGCAGTTCTTC | CASTRRGGYNEQFF
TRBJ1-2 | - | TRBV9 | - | TGTGCCAGCAGCGTAGCTAATCAACAGAACTATGGCTACACCTTC | CASSVANQQNYGYTF
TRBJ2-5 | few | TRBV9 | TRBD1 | TGTGCCAGCGGGGCACAGGGGGCTTTGGGAGAGACCCAGTACTTC | CASGAQGALGETQYF
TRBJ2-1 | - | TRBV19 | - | TGTGCCAGTAGTATAGCGGGGGGCCGGCAGTTCTTC | CASSIAGGRQFF
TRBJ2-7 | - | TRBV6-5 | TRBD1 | TGTGCCAGCACGCGAGGGACAGAGGATTACGAGCAGTACTTC | CASTRGTEDYEQYF
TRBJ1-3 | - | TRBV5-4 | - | TGTGCCAGCAGCTTGAAAACAGCTGGAAACACCATATATTTT | CASSLKTAGNTIYF
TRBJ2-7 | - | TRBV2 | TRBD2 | TGTGCCAGCAGTTTAGCGGGGGTTATCTACGAGCAGTACTTC | CASSLAGVIYEQYF
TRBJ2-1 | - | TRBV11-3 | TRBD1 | TGTGCCAGCAGCCCGCGGGACAGGGGAGGCAATGAGCAGTTCTTC | CASSPRDRGGNEQFF
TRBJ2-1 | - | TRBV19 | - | TGTGCCAGTAGTATAGGGGGGGAGACCTACAATGAGCAGTTCTTC | CASSIGGETYNEQFF
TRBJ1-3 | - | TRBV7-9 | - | TGTGCCAGCAGCTTAGGGGGGGATACTGGAAACACCATATATTTT | CASSLGGDTGNTIYF
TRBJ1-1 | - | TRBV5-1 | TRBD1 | TGCGCCAGCAGATGGGGCGGGACAGGGGAATCTGATGAAGCTTTCTTT | CASRWGGTGESDEAFF
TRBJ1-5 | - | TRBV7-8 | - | TGTGCCAGCGGGGCAAGGTTCAGCAATCAGCCCCAGCATTTT | CASGARFSNQPQHF
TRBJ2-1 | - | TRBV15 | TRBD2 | TGTGCCACCAGCAGGGGGACTAGCGGGGGATACAATGAGCAGTTCTTC | CATSRGTSGGYNEQFF
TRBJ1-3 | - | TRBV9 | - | TGTGCCAGCAGCGCGCCCCAAAACAGGGCGATCACTGGAAACACCATATATTTT | CASSAPQNRAITGNTIYF
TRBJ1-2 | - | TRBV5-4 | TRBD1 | TGTGCCAGCAGCCCAGGGGGAGGCTATGGCTACACCTTC | CASSPGGGYGYTF
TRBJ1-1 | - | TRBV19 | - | TGTGCCAGTAACGGCCTCCAAGGGGTAGGCACTGAAGCTTTCTTT | CASNGLQGVGTEAFF
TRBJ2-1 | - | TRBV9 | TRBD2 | TGTGCCAGCAGCGTAGACCCGACTAGCGGGGCCGACAATGAGCAGTTCTTC | CASSVDPTSGADNEQFF
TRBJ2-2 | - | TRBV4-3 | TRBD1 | TGCGCCAGCAGCCAAGATCGACAGGGGGAAGGCACCGGGGAGCTGTTTTTT | CASSQDRQGEGTGELFF
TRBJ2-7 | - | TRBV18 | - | TGTGCCAGCTCACCTTCGACAGGAACTTACGAGCAGTACTTC | CASSPSTGTYEQYF
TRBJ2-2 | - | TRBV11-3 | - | TGTGCCAGCAGCTCCCAGGGAACCGGGGAGCTGTTTTTT | CASSSQGTGELFF
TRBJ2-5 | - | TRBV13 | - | TGTGCCAGCAGCGCCAGGGGACGGATTCAAGAGACCCAGTACTTC | CASSARGRIQETQYF
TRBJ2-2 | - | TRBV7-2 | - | TGTGCCAGCAGCTTAGGGGCGTGGCAGGGCAACACCGGGGAGCTGTTTTTT | CASSLGAWQGNTGELFF
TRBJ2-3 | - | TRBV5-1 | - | TGCGCCAGCAGCTTTTTGGAGGGGGCCACAGATACGCAGTATTTT | CASSFLEGATDTQYF
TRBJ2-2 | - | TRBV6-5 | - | TGTGCCAGCAGTTACAGGGGCCCCACGAACACCGGGGAGCTGTTTTTT | CASSYRGPTNTGELFF
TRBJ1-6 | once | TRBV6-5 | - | TGTGCCAGCAGTTACATCGATAGAGTTAATTCACCCCTCCACTTT | CASSYIDRVNSPLHF
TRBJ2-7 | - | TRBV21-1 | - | TGTGCCAGCAGCAAGGGTAGAAGAGGCGACGAGCAGTACTTC | CASSKGRRGDEQYF
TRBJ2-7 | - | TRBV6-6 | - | TGTGCCAGCAGGAACAGGGCCTCCTACGAGCAGTACTTC | CASRNRASYEQYF
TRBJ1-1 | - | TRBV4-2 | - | TGTGCCAGCAGCCAAGCGGTCCACACTGAAGCTTTCTTT | CASSQAVHTEAFF
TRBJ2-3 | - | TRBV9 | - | TGTGCCAGCAACAGGGCAACAGATACGCAGTATTTT | CASNRATDTQYF
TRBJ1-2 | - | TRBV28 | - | TGTGCCAGCAGGAGCGGTAACTATGGCTACACCTTC | CASRSGNYGYTF
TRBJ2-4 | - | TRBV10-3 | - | TGTGCCATCAGTGAAGTAGGAGTTAACATTCAGTACTTC | CAISEVGVNIQYF
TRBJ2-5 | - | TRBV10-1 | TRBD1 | TGCGCCAGCAGTGCTAGGACAGGTTTAGAGACCCAGTACTTC | CASSARTGLETQYF
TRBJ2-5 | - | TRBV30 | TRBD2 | TGTGCCTGGAGTAGAGCCAGGAGCGGGGACCCGCGGGAGACCCAGTACTTC | CAWSRARSGDPRETQYF
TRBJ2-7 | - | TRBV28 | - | TGTGCCAGCAGTTTAGCCACAGGGCCCTACGAGCAGTACTTC | CASSLATGPYEQYF
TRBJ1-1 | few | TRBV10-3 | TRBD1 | TGTGCCATCAGTGAGGAGGGGGCTTACACTGAAGCTTTCTTT | CAISEEGAYTEAFF
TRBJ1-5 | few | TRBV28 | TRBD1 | TGTGCCAGCCACAGGGGCTCTGGAGAACCCCAGCATTTT | CASHRGSGEPQHF
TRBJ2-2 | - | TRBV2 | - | TGTGCCAGCAGTGTACCGGCCGGGGAGCTGTTTTTT | CASSVPAGELFF
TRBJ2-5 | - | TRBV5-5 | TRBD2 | TGTGCCAGCAGCACCACCGGGACTAGGCAAGAGACCCAGTACTTC | CASSTTGTRQETQYF
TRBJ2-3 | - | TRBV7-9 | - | TGTGCCAGCAGCGACGGGACAGATACGCAGTATTTT | CASSDGTDTQYF
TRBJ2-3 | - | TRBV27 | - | TGTGCCAGCAGGATACAGGGAGTCACAGATACGCAGTATTTT | CASRIQGVTDTQYF
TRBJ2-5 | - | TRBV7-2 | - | TGTGCCAGCAGCTTAGGTATTCTCGAGACCCAGTACTTC | CASSLGILETQYF
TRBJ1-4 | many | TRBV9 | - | TGTGCCAGCAGCGTAGAGGCGGGAAATGAAAAACTGTTTTTT | CASSVEAGNEKLFF
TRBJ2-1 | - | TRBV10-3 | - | TGTGCCATCAGTGAGTCAGGGGAATCCTACAATGAGCAGTTCTTC | CAISESGESYNEQFF
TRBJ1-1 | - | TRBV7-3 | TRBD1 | TGTGCCAGCAGCCCTTCGACAGGGGTGTTTGACACTGAAGCTTTCTTT | CASSPSTGVFDTEAFF
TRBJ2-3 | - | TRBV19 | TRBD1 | TGTGCCAGTAGGATGACAGGGGGCCCAGATACGCAGTATTTT | CASRMTGGPDTQYF
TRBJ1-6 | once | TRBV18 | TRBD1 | TGTGCCAGCTCACCGCGGACAGGACGGGGGATTTATAATTCACCCCTCCACTTT | CASSPRTGRGIYNSPLHF
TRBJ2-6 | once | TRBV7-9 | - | TGTGCCAGCAGCTTAATACAGGTCTCTGGGGCCAACGTCCTGACTTTC | CASSLIQVSGANVLTF